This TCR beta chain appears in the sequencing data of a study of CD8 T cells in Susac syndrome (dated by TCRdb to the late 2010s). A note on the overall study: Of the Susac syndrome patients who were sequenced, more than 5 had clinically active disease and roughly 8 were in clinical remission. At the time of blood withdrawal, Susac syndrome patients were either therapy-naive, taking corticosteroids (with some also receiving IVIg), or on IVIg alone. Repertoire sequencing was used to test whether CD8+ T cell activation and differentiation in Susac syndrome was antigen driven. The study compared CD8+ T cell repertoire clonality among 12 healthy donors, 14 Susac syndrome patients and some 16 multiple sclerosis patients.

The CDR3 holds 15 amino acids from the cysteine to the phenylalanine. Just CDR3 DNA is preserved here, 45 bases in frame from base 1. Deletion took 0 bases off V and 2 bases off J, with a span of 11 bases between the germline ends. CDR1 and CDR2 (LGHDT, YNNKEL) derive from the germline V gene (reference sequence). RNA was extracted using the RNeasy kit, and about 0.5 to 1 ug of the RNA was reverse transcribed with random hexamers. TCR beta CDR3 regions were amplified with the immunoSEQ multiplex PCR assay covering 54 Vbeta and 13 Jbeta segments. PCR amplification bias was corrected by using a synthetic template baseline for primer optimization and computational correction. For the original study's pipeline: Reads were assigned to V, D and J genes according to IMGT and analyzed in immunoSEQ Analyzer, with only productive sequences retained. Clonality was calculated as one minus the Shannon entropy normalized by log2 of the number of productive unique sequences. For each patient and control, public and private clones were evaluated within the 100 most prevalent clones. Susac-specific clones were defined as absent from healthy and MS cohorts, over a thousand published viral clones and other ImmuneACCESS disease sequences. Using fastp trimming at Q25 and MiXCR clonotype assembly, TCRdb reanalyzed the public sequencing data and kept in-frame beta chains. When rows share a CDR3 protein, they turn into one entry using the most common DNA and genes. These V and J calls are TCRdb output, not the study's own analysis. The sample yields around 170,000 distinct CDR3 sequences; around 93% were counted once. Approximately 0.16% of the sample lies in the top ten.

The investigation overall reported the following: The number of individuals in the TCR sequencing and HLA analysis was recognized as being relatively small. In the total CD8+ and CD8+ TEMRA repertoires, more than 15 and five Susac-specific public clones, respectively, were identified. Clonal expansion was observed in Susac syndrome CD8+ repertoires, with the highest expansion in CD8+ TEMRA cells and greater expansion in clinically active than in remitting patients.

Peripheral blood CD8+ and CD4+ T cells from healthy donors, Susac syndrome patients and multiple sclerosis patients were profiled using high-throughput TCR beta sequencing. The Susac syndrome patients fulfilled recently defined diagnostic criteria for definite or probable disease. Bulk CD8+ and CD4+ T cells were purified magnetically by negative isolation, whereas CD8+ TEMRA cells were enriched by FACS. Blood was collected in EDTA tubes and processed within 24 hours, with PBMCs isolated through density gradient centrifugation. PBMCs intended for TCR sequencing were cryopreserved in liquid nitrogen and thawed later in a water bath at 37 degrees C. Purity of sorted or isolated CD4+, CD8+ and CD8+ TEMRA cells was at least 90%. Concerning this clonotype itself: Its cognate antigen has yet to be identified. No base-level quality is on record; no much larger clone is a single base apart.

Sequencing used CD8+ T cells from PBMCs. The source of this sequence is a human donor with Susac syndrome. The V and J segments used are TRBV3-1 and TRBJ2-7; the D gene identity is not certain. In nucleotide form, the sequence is TGTGCCAGCAGCCAAGATCAGGATCTGACCTACGAGCAGTACTTC. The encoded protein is CASSQDQDLTYEQYF.